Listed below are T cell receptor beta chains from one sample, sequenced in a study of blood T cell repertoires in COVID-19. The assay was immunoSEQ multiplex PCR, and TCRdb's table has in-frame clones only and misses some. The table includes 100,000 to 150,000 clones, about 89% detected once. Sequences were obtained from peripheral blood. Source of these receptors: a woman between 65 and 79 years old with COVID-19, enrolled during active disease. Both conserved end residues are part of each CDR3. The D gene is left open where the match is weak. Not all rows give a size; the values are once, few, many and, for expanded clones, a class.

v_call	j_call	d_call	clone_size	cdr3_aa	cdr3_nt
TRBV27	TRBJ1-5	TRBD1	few	CASSLYPPGGSNQPQHF	TGTGCCAGCAGTTTATATCCCCCAGGGGGTAGCAATCAGCCCCAGCATTTT
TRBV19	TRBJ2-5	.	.	CASSMAGLQETQYF	TGTGCCAGTAGTATGGCTGGTTTGCAAGAGACCCAGTACTTC
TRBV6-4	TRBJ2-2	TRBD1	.	CATSPGTGGADGELFF	TGTGCCACGTCCCCCGGGACAGGGGGTGCTGACGGGGAGCTGTTTTTT
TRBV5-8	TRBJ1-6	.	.	CASSLVGVYSPLHF	TGTGCCAGCAGCTTGGTCGGAGTTTATTCACCCCTCCACTTT
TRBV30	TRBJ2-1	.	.	CAWNVFGGKSHNEQFF	TGTGCCTGGAACGTTTTTGGGGGGAAATCCCACAATGAGCAGTTCTTC
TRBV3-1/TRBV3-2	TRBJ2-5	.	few	CASSQWSGQETQYF	TGTGCCAGCAGCCAATGGTCCGGGCAAGAGACCCAGTACTTC
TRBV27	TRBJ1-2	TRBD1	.	CASSPDRGGIMGGYTF	TGTGCCAGCAGCCCCGACAGGGGGGGGATTATGGGAGGCTACACCTTC
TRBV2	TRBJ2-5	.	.	CASNTLVGTQYF	TGTGCCAGCAACACCCTAGTGGGGACCCAGTACTTC
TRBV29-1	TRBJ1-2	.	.	CSVDLLGGHYGYTF	TGCAGCGTTGACCTTCTCGGGGGACACTATGGCTACACCTTC
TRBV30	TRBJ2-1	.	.	CAWSRGNEQFF	TGTGCCTGGAGTAGGGGGAATGAGCAGTTCTTC
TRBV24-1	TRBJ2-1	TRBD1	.	CATSGGTGNYNEQFF	TGTGCCACCAGCGGCGGGACAGGGAATTACAATGAGCAGTTCTTC
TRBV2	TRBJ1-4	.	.	CASRPTGFNEKLFF	TGTGCCAGCAGGCCTACAGGGTTTAATGAAAAACTGTTTTTT
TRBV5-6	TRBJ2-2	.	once	CASSLVFTGELFF	TGTGCCAGCAGCTTGGTCTTCACCGGGGAGCTGTTTTTT
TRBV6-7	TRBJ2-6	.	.	CASRGLGAVASSGANVLTF	TGTGCCAGCAGGGGTTTAGGGGCAGTAGCTAGCTCTGGGGCCAACGTCCTGACTTTC
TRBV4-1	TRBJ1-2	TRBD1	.	CASSQAGQESGGYTF	TGCGCCAGCAGCCAAGCGGGACAGGAGTCCGGTGGCTACACCTTC
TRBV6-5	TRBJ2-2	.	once	CASSRTPNTGELFF	TGTGCCAGCAGTCGGACACCTAACACCGGGGAGCTGTTTTTT
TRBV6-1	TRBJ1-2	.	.	CASSEGGLNYGYTF	TGTGCCAGCAGTGAAGGAGGACTGAACTATGGCTACACCTTC
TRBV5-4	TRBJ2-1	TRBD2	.	CASSLSSGGLNEQFF	TGTGCCAGCAGCTTGTCTAGCGGGGGATTGAATGAGCAGTTCTTC
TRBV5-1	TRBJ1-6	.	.	CASSPTQGSVNSPLHF	TGCGCCAGCAGCCCTACTCAGGGATCGGTAAATTCACCCCTCCACTTT
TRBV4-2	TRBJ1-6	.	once	CASSQGGQNSPLHF	TGTGCCAGCAGCCAAGGGGGCCAGAATTCACCCCTCCACTTT
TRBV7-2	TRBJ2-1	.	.	CASSAPGVSSYNEQFF	TGTGCCAGCAGCGCCCCAGGGGTGAGCTCCTACAATGAGCAGTTCTTC
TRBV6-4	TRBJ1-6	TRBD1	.	CASRPGQSSYNSPLHF	TGTGCCAGCAGACCGGGACAGAGCTCCTATAATTCACCCCTCCACTTT
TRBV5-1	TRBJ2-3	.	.	CASSLARSTDTQYF	TGCGCCAGCAGCTTGGCCAGGTCCACAGATACGCAGTATTTT
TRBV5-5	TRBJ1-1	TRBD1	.	CASSLAPQGEAFF	TGTGCCAGCAGCTTGGCCCCGCAGGGGGAGGCTTTCTTT
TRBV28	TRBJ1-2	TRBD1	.	CARGVDRGLPNYGYTF	TGTGCCAGGGGGGTGGACAGGGGCCTACCTAACTATGGCTACACCTTC
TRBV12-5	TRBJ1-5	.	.	CASAINSREPQHF	TGTGCTAGTGCAATAAACAGTCGTGAGCCCCAGCATTTT
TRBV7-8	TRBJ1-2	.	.	CASTEEKANYGYTF	TGTGCCAGCACCGAGGAAAAGGCTAACTATGGCTACACCTTC
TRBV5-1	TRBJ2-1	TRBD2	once	CASSLGGGAKNEQFF	TGCGCCAGCAGCTTGGGCGGGGGGGCTAAGAATGAGCAGTTCTTC
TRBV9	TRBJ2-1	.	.	CASSVGQGSGDNEQFF	TGTGCCAGCAGCGTAGGTCAGGGCTCGGGGGACAATGAGCAGTTCTTC
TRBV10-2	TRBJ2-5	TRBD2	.	CACASGSGETQYF	TGCGCCTGTGCTAGCGGGAGCGGGGAGACCCAGTACTTC
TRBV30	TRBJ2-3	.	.	CAWRGQVDTQYF	TGTGCCTGGCGGGGACAAGTGGATACGCAGTATTTT
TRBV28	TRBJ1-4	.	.	CASSLSAGTNEKLFF	TGTGCCAGCAGTTTAAGCGCCGGAACTAATGAAAAACTGTTTTTT
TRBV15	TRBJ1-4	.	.	CATSRDSFGSEEKLFF	TGTGCCACCAGCAGAGATTCTTTCGGGTCTGAAGAAAAACTGTTTTTT
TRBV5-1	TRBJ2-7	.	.	CASSLERGIYEQYF	TGCGCCAGCAGCCTAGAAAGGGGAATCTACGAGCAGTACTTC
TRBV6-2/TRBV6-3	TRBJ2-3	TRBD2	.	CASSYPPGGLNTQYF	TGTGCCAGCAGTTACCCCCCGGGGGGGCTGAATACGCAGTATTTT
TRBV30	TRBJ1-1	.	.	CAWSVLGNTEAFF	TGTGCCTGGAGTGTACTAGGAAACACTGAAGCTTTCTTT
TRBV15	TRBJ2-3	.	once	CATSRDGASTDTQYF	TGTGCCACCAGCAGAGATGGGGCTAGCACAGATACGCAGTATTTT
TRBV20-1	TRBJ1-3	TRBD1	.	CSASGPGGGNTIYF	TGCAGTGCTAGTGGCCCAGGGGGAGGAAACACCATATATTTT
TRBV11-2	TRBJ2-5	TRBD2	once	CASSSGLAGGSQETQYF	TGTGCCAGCAGCTCAGGACTAGCGGGGGGGAGCCAAGAGACCCAGTACTTC
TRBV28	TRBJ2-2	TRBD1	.	CASTSGQRTGELFF	TGTGCCAGCACCTCGGGACAGCGGACCGGGGAGCTGTTTTTT